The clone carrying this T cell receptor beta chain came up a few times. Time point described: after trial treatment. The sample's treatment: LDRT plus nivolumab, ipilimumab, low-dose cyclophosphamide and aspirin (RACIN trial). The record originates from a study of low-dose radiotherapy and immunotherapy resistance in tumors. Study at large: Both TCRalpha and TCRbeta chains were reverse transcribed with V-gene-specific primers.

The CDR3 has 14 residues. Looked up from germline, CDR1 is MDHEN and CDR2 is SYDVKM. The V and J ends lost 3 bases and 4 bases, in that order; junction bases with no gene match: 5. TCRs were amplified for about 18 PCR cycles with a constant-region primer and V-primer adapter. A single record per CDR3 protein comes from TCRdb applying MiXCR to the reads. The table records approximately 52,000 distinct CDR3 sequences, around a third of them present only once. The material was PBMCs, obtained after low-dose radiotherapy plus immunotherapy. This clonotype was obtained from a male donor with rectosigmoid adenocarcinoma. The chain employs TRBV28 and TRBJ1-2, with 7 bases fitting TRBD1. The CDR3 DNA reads TGTGCCAGCAGTTTTCGACAGGGCCCCTATGGCTACACCTTC. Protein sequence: CASSFRQGPYGYTF.